This T cell receptor (beta chain) was observed in a study of cytomegalovirus exposure and HLA in healthy donors (TCRdb year 2017). About the study as a whole: In an earlier analysis of several hundred of the donors, around 290 Gb of sequence data and 90 million to 130 million unique TCR beta sequences from about 180 million T cells were reported. Approximately 300 gigabases of sequencing data and approximately 84 million unique TCR sequences were included in an early release covering around 600 HLA-typed donors. The genetic ancestry cluster associated with self-reported Caucasian donors included 81% of the 350 to 500 genotyped donors. The aim of the study was to test whether cataloging public T cell receptors could identify signatures of past pathogen exposure. The T cell repertoires of several hundred subjects were profiled by immunosequencing and related to cytomegalovirus serostatus. Besides the first cohort of roughly 660 subjects, a separate validation cohort made up of over 95 different subjects was used. The study combined high-throughput TCR immunosequencing, statistical association of individual TCRs with disease status, and machine learning to predict cytomegalovirus infection status. A later analysis re-analyzed previously published TCR beta repertoires from approximately 700 donors and added high-resolution HLA genotyping to study TCR occurrence patterns. Rather than drawing on any new phenotypic data, the later analysis identified candidate immune exposures from TCR beta sequences and the way those sequences occurred across donors. An earlier analysis of 500 to 650 of the donors applied high-throughput TCR beta sequencing to assess whether each TCR beta V gene segment acted as functional or pseudogenic. Donor age, sex, ethnicity and CMV serostatus were compiled alongside the repertoire data. Genome-wide SNP genotypes for about 60% of the roughly 700 donors were used in a later genetic analysis, which treated that subset as a discovery cohort. Every discovery cohort repertoire had been produced on one sequencing platform. Class I and class II HLA loci were covered by the typing at four-digit resolution. Typing coverage differed by locus: A, B, C, DRB1 and DQB1 were typed in about 629-640 donors, DQA1 in roughly 500, DPA1 in over 600, and DPB1 in about 450. A handful of DR-DQ haplotypes were handled as single units for association and clustering because linkage in the cohort was strong. Among approximately 370 genotyped donors of the cohort, an average of about 220,000 unique TCR beta nucleotide sequences was sequenced per donor, of which 15% to 20% were non-productive. What the research found in general, with its limitations: A later analysis found that most CMV-associated TCR beta chains appeared HLA-restricted, with HLA associations seemingly driven largely by CMV exposure. In both the original and validation cohorts, the classifier was reported to diagnose cytomegalovirus status with high specificity and sensitivity. Most TCR sequences were seen in very few donors, while some public TCRs were found in many individuals. Compared with the approximately 670-donor mean, donors in an Asian-associated ancestry cluster had fewer N-insertions in productive TCRs, according to a later genetic analysis. Immune exposure information for the cohort was limited to CMV serostatus. Three of the identified cytomegalovirus-associated TCR beta chains were confirmed in vitro to be specific for cytomegalovirus antigens. A later analysis found that TCR association rates varied across HLA loci, with DRB1 alleles showing the most associated TCRs and HLA-C alleles the fewest. Because counts were too low, about 18 rarely observed V segments, including chromosome 9 orphons, were excluded from the earlier analysis of around 590 of the donors. A further reported finding was that TCR beta sequences accurately predicted the HLA-A and HLA-B alleles for most subjects in the first cohort. Strong co-occurrence of HLA alleles, especially DR and DQ, made assigning TCR associations to individual alleles difficult. The study gave a list of 150 to 200 TCR beta chains associated with cytomegalovirus. A later analysis found that HLA-associated TCR beta chains were more clonally expanded and had lower generation probabilities than equally common non-associated chains. Roughly uniform sequencing depth across donors was assumed in presence/absence analyses, although this assumption may not hold. Some IMGT-functional V segments, including TRBV6-2 and TRBV6-3, could not be distinguished by the 87-base-pair reads and were therefore excluded. V-gene and J-gene trimming of TCR beta chains was associated with a missense DCLRE1C variant in a later genetic analysis, and the association was replicated in an independent cohort. HLA typing was unavailable for some donors at each locus, so association tests used only the typed subset. Several of the top co-occurrence clusters appeared to be linked to parvovirus B19, influenza, CMV and Epstein-Barr virus, according to a later analysis. The sequencing pipeline was judged likely to have produced a cluster of highly shared sequence variants as a technical artifact. The authors suggested that the approach could potentially be generalized to other disease states and immunological phenotypes. This cohort had only TCR beta chains sequenced, and the lack of alpha or paired-chain data limited which features could be detected. A later analysis associated 17,000 or so TCR beta sequences with specific HLA alleles at a false discovery rate of 0.05. Linkage disequilibrium might explain the correlated functional status among segregating V segments, but an unknown experimental factor could not be ruled out. In an earlier analysis of roughly 500 of the donors, most TCR beta V segments appeared in productive rearrangements about 90% or about 30% of the time, broadly matching IMGT annotations.

As encoded in the germline V gene, CDR1 is SGHAT while CDR2 is FQNNGV. There are 14 amino acids in the CDR3, from cysteine to phenylalanine inclusive. The sequence is cut down to CDR3 DNA, 42 bases in frame from base 1. Trimming takes 5 bases off V and 6 bases off J; junction bases not matched to a gene: 3. With regard to this clone: Its specific antigen is unknown. Base qualities are missing; no much larger clone stands one base away.

In total, roughly 710 healthy bone marrow donors made up the cohort. All cohort members were sampled while nominally healthy, although unrecorded immune exposures were likely present. The donor was CMV seronegative and was included in the group of a few hundred seronegative cohort members. Every donor gave a peripheral blood sample, and the peripheral blood mononuclear cells from that sample were used for TCR beta sequencing. The Qiagen DNeasy Blood Extraction Kit was used to extract genomic DNA from the blood cell samples. Libraries were constructed by the immunoSEQ multiplex PCR assay. For the multiplex PCR, a mixture combining 60 forward primers for TCR Vbeta segments and 13 reverse primers for TCR Jbeta segments was used. The CDR3 region of rearranged TCR beta genes was amplified from genomic DNA with a multiplex PCR assay. The amplified TCR beta libraries were sequenced on the Illumina HiSeq System as 87-base-pair reads. On the authors' methods: Across the roughly 640 repertoires, a later analysis counted around 80 million unique TCR beta chains, 9 million to 14 million of which were shared by at least two donors. Raw reads were error-corrected and collapsed into unique sequences with a nearest-neighbor algorithm that merged closely related sequences to remove PCR and sequencing errors. To assign V, D and J gene segments, CDR3 sequences were aligned to IMGT reference sequences. For a sequence to be retained, a match of at least six nucleotides to both a V gene segment and a J gene segment was required. A rearrangement was called productive if the CDR3 had no stop codons and remained in frame with V and J, and every other rearrangement was called non-productive. CDR3 was defined according to IMGT convention as the region running from the second conserved V-encoded cysteine to the conserved J-encoded phenylalanine. Sequences without an unambiguous match to a single V gene segment were excluded from the earlier analysis of 587 of the donors. An earlier analysis of 587 of the donors classified V segments as functional when productive rearrangements were above 56.7% and as segregating when the standard deviation between donors was above 5%. A statistical classification framework was built for diagnosing cytomegalovirus status from the catalog of TCR beta chain sequences. A later analysis assigned V and J genes by comparing TCR nucleotide sequences with IMGT/GENE-DB human TR gene sequences. Using the TCRdist pipeline, a later analysis assigned CDR3 sequences along with most-parsimonious VDJ recombination scenarios. In a later analysis, every TCR beta chain was defined by the combination of its CDR3 amino acid sequence and its V-gene family, and reads without a unique V-gene family were dropped. In a later analysis, around 600 highly shared, low-generation-probability nucleotide sequences were removed to address suspected cross-contamination and a sequencing artifact. For each public chain, a later analysis derived a clonal expansion index from normalized ranks of inferred template counts within each repertoire. Generation probabilities in a later analysis came from a VDJ recombination model fitted to out-of-frame rearrangements, and those results were checked against IGoR. A later analysis scored TCR-TCR, TCR-HLA and TCR-CMV co-occurrence with hypergeometric tests, applying a repertoire-size bias correction to TCR pairs. False discovery rates were estimated in a later analysis by permuting HLA or CMV assignments 20 times. In a later analysis, co-occurring TCRs were grouped using DBSCAN, and TCRdist sequence similarity was added for clustering within HLA-allele-positive subsets. For co-occurrence clustering, repertoires with fewer than 30,000 or more than 120,000 public chains were excluded, along with roughly five repertoires with anomalous nucleotide sharing. Not all clones reach the TCRdb copy of this immuneACCESS table, which keeps in-frame sequences only. Checked studies attribute under half of the gap to unresolved V genes and leave the rest unexplained. V and J calls and clone size are given by that table; D and trimming were obtained from the DNA. This sample has some 120,000 clones in its table, and about 60% of those were observed once. The ten largest clones represent roughly 2% of the sample.

The rearranged segments are TRBV11-2 and TRBJ1-6, and 8 bases in between align with TRBD1. The sequenced sample was PBMCs. This receptor was obtained from a woman aged 30 to 39 in good health and CMV-seronegative. The CDR3 region: CASSQTGVNSPLHF. The sequence in DNA is TGTGCCAGCAGCCAGACAGGGGTTAATTCACCCCTCCACTTT.